Listed below are T cell receptor beta chains from one sample, sequenced in a study of cytomegalovirus exposure and HLA in healthy donors. Sequencing was performed with immunoSEQ multiplex PCR; in TCRdb, only in-frame clones are kept and a portion is missing. Its clone listing holds about 140,000 clones. What was sequenced was PBMCs. These receptors were taken from a male donor in good health and CMV-seronegative. Both conserved end residues are part of each CDR3. Each record gives: D gene, J gene, V gene, CDR3 DNA, CDR3 protein. The D gene is left open where the match is weak.

>-|TRBJ1-1|TRBV18
TGTGCCAGCTCACCACGTAGGGGCACTGAAGCTTTCTTT
CASSPRRGTEAFF
>TRBD1|TRBJ1-1|TRBV5-1
TGCGCCAGCAGCACCTGGACAGGAGTAATGAACACTGAAGCTTTCTTT
CASSTWTGVMNTEAFF
>-|TRBJ1-1|TRBV5-1
TGCGCCAGCAGCTTCGCGGGGGGCCGGGGGCTCACTGAAGCTTTCTTT
CASSFAGGRGLTEAFF
>-|TRBJ2-7|TRBV15
TGTGCCACCAGCAGAGCGTACGAGCAGTACTTC
CATSRAYEQYF
>-|TRBJ1-1|TRBV5-6
TGTGCCAGCAGCCCCCGCGGGAACACTGAAGCTTTCTTT
CASSPRGNTEAFF
>-|TRBJ1-4|TRBV10-3
TGTGCCATCAGTGATTATTCTGGCGAAAAACTGTTTTTT
CAISDYSGEKLFF
>-|TRBJ2-7|TRBV6-5
TGTGCCAGCAGTTACTATAGAAGTGCCTACGAGCAGTACTTC
CASSYYRSAYEQYF
>TRBD2|TRBJ2-2|TRBV6-4
TGTGCCAGCAGTCGAGCGGGGGGGCAACTCGGGGAGCTGTTTTTT
CASSRAGGQLGELFF
>TRBD1|TRBJ1-4|TRBV15
TGTGCCACCTCCGGGACAGTAAATGAAAAACTGTTTTTT
CATSGTVNEKLFF
>-|TRBJ1-2|TRBV11-2
TGTGCCAGCAGACTCAGGGCCCAAGACGGCTACACCTTC
CASRLRAQDGYTF
>-|TRBJ1-2|TRBV5-1
TGCGCCAGCAGCTTCTTGTACCAGGGCAGCTATGGCTACACCTTC
CASSFLYQGSYGYTF
>-|TRBJ2-7|TRBV29-1
TGCAGCGTTGAGAGAGGTACCTACGAGCAGTACTTC
CSVERGTYEQYF
>-|TRBJ2-7|TRBV7-9
TGTGCCAGCAGCCCTCCGACCCAGGCCTACGAGCAGTACTTC
CASSPPTQAYEQYF
>-|TRBJ1-4|TRBV18
TGTGCCAGCTCACTGGCAGGGGTGAATGAAAAACTGTTTTTT
CASSLAGVNEKLFF
>-|TRBJ1-4|TRBV29-1
TGCAGCGTTGAAGGGGAGGCTAATGAAAAACTGTTTTTT
CSVEGEANEKLFF
>-|TRBJ2-1|TRBV14
TGTGCCAGCAGCCAAGAGGGCGCGGGGTCTCGTAATGAGCAGTTCTTC
CASSQEGAGSRNEQFF
>-|TRBJ1-2|TRBV7-2
TGTGCCAGCAGCCCACCCACTCACTATGGCTACACCTTC
CASSPPTHYGYTF
>-|TRBJ1-1|TRBV9
TGTGCCAGCAGCGTAGATCCCCCTCAGGGCGTTTTAGGCACTGAAGCTTTCTTT
CASSVDPPQGVLGTEAFF
>-|TRBJ2-3|TRBV27
TGTGCCAGCAGTTCCTTCACAGATACGCAGTATTTT
CASSSFTDTQYF
>-|TRBJ2-5|TRBV9
TGTGCCAGCAGCGCCTCCGGGGACACAGAGACCCAGTACTTC
CASSASGDTETQYF
>-|TRBJ2-7|TRBV5-1
TGCGCCAGCAGCTTGGGGAGCTCCTACGAGCAGTACTTC
CASSLGSSYEQYF
>-|TRBJ1-1|TRBV6-1
TGTGCCAGCAGTACCGAGTTTGAGAACACTGAAGCTTTCTTT
CASSTEFENTEAFF
>TRBD1|TRBJ2-1|TRBV29-1
TGCAGCGAAGTGCCGGGACAGGGAGATGAGCAGTTCTTC
CSEVPGQGDEQFF
>-|TRBJ2-2|TRBV4-3
TGCGCCAGCAGCCAAGATTATCCAGGAAACACCGGGGAGCTGTTTTTT
CASSQDYPGNTGELFF